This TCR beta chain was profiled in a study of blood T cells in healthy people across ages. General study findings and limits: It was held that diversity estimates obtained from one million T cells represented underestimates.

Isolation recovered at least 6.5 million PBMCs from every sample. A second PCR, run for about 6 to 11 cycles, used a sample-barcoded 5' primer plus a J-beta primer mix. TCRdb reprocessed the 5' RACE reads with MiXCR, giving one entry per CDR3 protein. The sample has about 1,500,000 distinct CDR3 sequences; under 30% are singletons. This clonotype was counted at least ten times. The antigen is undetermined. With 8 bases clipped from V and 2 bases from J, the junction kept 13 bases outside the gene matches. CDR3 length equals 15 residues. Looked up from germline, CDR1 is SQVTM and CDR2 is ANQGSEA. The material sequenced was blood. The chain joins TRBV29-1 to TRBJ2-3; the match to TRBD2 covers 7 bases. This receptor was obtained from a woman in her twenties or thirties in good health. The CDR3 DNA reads TGCAGCTCCTCTGGGTCTAGCGGCCACACAGATACGCAGTATTTT. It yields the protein CSSSGSSGHTDTQYF.